A single sample is the source of the 9 T cell receptor beta chains below, sequenced in a study of shared clonotypes between healthy human individuals. Produced via immunoSEQ multiplex PCR; TCRdb's table is partial and in-frame only. The table lists more than 1.2 million clones, 97% to 99% of them singletons, with approximately 0.38% in the top ten. Sequencing was carried out using naive CD4+ T cells sorted from blood. Sample subset: CD45RA+ positively selected. These receptor sequences come from a man between 25 and 39 years old in good health.

For the CDR3, the DNA is TGTGCCAGCAGCCGTGGACTAGCGGGAGTGTTGGGTGAGCAGTTCTTC. It encodes CASSRGLAGVLGEQFF. The V and J genes are TRBV14 and TRBJ2-1; TRBD2 matches at 13 bases. Germline V CDR1 and CDR2: SGHDN, FVKESK. This CDR3 contains 16 residues. Trimming took 4 bases from V and 9 from J; bases not matched to a gene: 9.

The CDR3 DNA sequence: TGTGCCAGCAGCCAACCTAGTGGGCTTTTAGCGGGAAGGGTCGATGAGCAGTTCTTC. It is translated as CASSQPSGLLAGRVDEQFF. This sequence joins TRBV4-2 and TRBJ2-1, with 8 nucleotides matching TRBD2. The CDR3 is 19 residues long. Germline trimming cut 2 bases from V and 8 bases from J; bases unmatched to any gene: 20. CDR1 and CDR2 (germline): LGHNA, YNFKEQ.

The chain employs TRBV6-1 and TRBJ1-1; D remains ambiguous. The CDR3 covers 15 residues. V shed 5 bases and J shed 0 bases, with 13 bases lying between them. Per germline, CDR1 MNHNS and CDR2 SASEGT. Here the CDR3 reads CASSPPGRMNTEAFF. The CDR3 nucleotides read TGTGCCAGCAGTCCCCCCGGGCGGATGAACACTGAAGCTTTCTTT.

The chain has TRBV29-1 and TRBJ2-1; D tentatively fits TRBD1 or TRBD2 (5 bases each). Germline CDR1 SQVTM, CDR2 ANQGSEA. The CDR3 contains 14 residues. With 0 bases removed from V and 10 bases from J, the gap between germline ends came to 16 bases. In DNA form, the CDR3 reads TGCAGCGTTGAAGATGTTGGGGGAGAGTGGGAGCAGTTCTTC. Protein product: CSVEDVGGEWEQFF.

The rearrangement uses TRBV2 and TRBJ2-3; a weak D match, TRBD1 (5 bases). V was pared by 8 bases and J by 1 base, with 10 bases between. The CDR3 runs 13 residues. Germline V gene data show CDR1 as SNHLY and CDR2 as FYNNEI. For the CDR3, the DNA is TGTGCCAGCCCCAGGGAACGCACAGATACGCAGTATTTT. Protein sequence: CASPRERTDTQYF.

The chain combines TRBV6-1 with TRBJ2-1; TRBD1 matches 9 bases. The J segment lost 9 bases and the V segment lost 4 bases, leaving 4 bases of the junction unmatched. The germline CDR1 and CDR2 sequences are MNHNS and SASEGT. The CDR3 contains 13 residues. CDR3 sequence (DNA): TGTGCCAGCAGTGTAACAGGGGGCACTGAGCAGTTCTTC. Its translation: CASSVTGGTEQFF.

The chain is built from TRBV29-1 and TRBJ1-3, with D unresolved. Trimming took 4 bases from V and 0 from J, leaving 7 bases between them. Germline CDR1 SQVTM, CDR2 ANQGSEA. CDR3 length equals 13 residues. The CDR3: CSVAYDSGNTIYF. The CDR3 nucleotides read TGCAGCGTTGCTTATGACTCTGGAAACACCATATATTTT.

The chain has TRBV10-3 and TRBJ2-2; D unresolved. Trimming stripped 5 bases from V and 10 bases from J, with 20 bases between. The V gene's germline CDR1 is ENHRY and CDR2 SYGVKD. This CDR3 is built from 15 residues. The CDR3 region has the DNA TGTGCCATCAGTCAGATGGTTTACTCCTCGCAGGAGCTGTTTTTT. Protein product: CAISQMVYSSQELFF.

The chain couples TRBV5-4 to TRBJ2-2, with a possible D match to TRBD1 (5 bases). The CDR3 extends over 13 amino acids. V dropped 9 bases and J dropped 5 bases, with 14 bases sitting between them. CDR1 and CDR2 from the germline V gene are SGHNT and YYREEE (reference sequence). CDR3 sequence (DNA): TGTGCCATCGAGGAAGGGGTAACCGGGGAGCTGTTTTTT. Encoded protein: CAIEEGVTGELFF. Full variable domain (outside the CDR3, taken from reference TRBV5-4 and TRBJ2-2): ETGVTQSPTHLIKTRGQQVTLRCSSQSGHNTVSWYQQALGQGPQFIFQYYREEENGRGNFPPRFSGLQFPNYSSELNVNALELDDSALYLCAIEEGVTGELFFGEGSRLTVL.